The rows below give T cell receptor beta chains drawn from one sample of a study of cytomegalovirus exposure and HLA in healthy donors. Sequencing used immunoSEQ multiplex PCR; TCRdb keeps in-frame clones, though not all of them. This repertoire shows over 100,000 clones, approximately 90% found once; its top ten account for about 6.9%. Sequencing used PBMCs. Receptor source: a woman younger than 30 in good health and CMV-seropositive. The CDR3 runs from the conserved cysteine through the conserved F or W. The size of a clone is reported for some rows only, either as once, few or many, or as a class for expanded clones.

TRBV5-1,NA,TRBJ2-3,CASSLSGVSTDTQYF
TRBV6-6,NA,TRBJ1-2,CASTQSAGLYGYTF
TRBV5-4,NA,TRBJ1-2,CASSPQTAPYGYTF
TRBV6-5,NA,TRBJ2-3,CASSFRLTDTQYF
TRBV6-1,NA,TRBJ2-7,CASKAGIYEQYF
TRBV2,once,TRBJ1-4,CASRTGEKLFF
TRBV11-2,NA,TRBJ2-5,CASSLVGAQETQYF
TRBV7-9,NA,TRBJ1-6,CASSPDRSSYNSPLHF
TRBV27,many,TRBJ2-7,CASRKGGLVNEQYF
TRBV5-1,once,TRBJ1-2,CASSPPGGGDYGYTF
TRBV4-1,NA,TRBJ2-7,CASSQAIGDSYEQYF
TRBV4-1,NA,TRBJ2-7,CASSQAAGQTYEQYF
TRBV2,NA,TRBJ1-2,CASSEAPAGGYTF
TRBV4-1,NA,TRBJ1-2,CASSQPYRGRRYGYTF
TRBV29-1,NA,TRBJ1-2,CSVEWGTDGYTF
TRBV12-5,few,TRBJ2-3,CASGLSGTDTQYF
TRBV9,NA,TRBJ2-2,CASSPGTENTGELFF
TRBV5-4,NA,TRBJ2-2,CASSLWGVGGELFF
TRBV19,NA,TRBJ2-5,CASSIGRGLSETQYF
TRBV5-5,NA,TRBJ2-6,CASSSGTAFRVLTF
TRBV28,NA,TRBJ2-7,CASSPGYEQYF
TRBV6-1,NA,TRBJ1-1,CASSQTGRTEAFF
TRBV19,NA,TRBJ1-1,CASSPGQGAPEAFF
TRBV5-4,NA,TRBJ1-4,CASSLGGRGPATNEKLFF
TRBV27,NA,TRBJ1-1,CASSLRDSSMNTEAFF
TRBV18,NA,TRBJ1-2,CASSPSRNYGYTF
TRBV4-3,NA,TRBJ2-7,CASSQEIAGVREQYF
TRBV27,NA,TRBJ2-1,CASSPLAVDLLKQFF
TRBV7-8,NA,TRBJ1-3,CASSLEAVRSGNTIYF